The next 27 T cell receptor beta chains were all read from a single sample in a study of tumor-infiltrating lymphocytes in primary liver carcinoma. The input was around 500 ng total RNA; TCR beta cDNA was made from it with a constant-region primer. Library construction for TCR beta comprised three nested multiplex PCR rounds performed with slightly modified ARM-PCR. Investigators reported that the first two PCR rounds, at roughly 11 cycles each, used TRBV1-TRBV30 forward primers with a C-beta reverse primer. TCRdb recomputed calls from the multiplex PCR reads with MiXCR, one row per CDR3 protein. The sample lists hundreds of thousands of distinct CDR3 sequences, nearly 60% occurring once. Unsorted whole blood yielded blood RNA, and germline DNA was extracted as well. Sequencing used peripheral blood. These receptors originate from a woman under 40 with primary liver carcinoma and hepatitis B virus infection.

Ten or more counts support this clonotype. The CDR3 DNA follows: TGTGCCAGCACCGAAGGTGGCAGATCCTACGAGCAGTACTTC. Protein: CASTEGGRSYEQYF. V gene TRBV6-1 combines with J gene TRBJ2-7, with D unresolved. With 7 bases removed from V and 1 base from J, the gap between germline ends came to 14 bases. The CDR3 has 14 amino acids. Germline CDR1 and CDR2: MNHNS and SASEGT.

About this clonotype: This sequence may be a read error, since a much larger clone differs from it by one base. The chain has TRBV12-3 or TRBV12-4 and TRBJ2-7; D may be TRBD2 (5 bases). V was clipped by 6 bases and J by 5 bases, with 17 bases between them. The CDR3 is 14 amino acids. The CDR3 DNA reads TGTGCCAGCAGCTACGCCCAGAGGGTCAACGAGCAGTACTTC. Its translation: CASSYAQRVNEQYF.

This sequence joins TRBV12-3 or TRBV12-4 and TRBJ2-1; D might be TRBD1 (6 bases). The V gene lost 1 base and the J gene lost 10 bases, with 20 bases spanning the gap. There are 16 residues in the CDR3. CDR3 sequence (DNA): TGTGCCAGCAGTTTAGGGCCCGCAGGGGCCCGCCAGGAGCAGTTCTTC. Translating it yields CASSLGPAGARQEQFF.

DNA of the CDR3: TGCAGCTCCCTTGGGCTCTCGGGCGATGAGCAGTTCTTC. Amino acid sequence: CSSLGLSGDEQFF. The genes are TRBV29-1 and TRBJ2-1, with D unclear. The CDR3 spans 13 residues. Trimming removed 8 bases at V and 8 bases at J, with 19 bases between. CDR1 and CDR2 from the germline V gene are SQVTM and ANQGSEA.

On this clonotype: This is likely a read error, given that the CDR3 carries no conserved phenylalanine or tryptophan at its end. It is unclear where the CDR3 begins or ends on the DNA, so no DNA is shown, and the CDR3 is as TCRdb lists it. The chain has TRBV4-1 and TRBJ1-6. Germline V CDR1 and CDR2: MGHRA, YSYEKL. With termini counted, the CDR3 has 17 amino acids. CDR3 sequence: CASSQVPVGREISPFHS.

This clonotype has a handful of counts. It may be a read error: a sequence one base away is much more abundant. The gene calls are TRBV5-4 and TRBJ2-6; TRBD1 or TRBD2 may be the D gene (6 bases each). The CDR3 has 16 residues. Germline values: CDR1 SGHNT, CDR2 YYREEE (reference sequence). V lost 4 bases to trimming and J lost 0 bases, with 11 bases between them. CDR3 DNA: TGTGCCAGCAGCCCGGGGGCAAGCTCTGGGGCCAACGTCCTGACTTTC. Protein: CASSPGASSGANVLTF.

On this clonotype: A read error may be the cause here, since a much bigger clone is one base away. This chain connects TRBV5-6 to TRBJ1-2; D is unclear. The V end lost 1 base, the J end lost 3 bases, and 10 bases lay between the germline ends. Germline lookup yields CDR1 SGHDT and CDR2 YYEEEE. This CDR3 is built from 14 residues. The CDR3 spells CASSLLQSDYGYTF. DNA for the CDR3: TGTGCCAGCAGCTTGCTCCAGAGTGACTATGGCTACACCTTC.

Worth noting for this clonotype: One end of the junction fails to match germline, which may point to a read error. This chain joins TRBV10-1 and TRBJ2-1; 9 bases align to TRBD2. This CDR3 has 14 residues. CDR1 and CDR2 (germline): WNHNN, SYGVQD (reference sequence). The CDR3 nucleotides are TGCGCCAGCAGTGGAGGGCTAGCGGGAAATGAGCGGTTCTTC. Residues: CASSGGLAGNERFF.

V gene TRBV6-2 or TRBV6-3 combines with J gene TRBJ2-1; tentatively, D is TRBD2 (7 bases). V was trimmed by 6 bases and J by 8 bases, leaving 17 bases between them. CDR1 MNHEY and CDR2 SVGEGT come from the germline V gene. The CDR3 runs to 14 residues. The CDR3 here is CASSHGAGADEQFF. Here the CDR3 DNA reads TGTGCCAGCAGCCACGGCGCGGGGGCCGATGAGCAGTTCTTC.

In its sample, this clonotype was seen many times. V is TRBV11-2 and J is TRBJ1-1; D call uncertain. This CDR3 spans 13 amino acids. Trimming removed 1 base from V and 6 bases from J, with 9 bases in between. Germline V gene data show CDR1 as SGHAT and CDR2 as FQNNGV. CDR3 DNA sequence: TGTGCCAGCAGCTTAGGGGTTCTGGCTGAAGCTTTCTTT. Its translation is CASSLGVLAEAFF. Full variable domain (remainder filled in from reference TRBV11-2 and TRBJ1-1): EAGVAQSPRYKIIEKRQSVAFWCNPISGHATLYWYQQILGQGPKLLIQFQNNGVVDDSQLPKDRFSAERLKGVDSTLKIQPAKLEDSAVYLCASSLGVLAEAFFGQGTRLTVV.

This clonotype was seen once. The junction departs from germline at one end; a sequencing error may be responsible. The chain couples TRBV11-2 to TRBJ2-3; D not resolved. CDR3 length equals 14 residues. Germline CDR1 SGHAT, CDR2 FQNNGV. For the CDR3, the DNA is TGTGCTAGCAGCTTGGAGATGGGCACAGATACGCAGTATTTT. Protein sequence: CASSLEMGTDTQYF.

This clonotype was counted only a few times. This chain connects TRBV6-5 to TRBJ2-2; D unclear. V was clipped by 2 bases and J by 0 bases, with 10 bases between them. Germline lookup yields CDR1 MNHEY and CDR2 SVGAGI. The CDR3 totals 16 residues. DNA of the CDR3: TGTGCCAGCAGTTACCTGTCGTTCACGAACACCGGGGAGCTGTTTTTT. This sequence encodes CASSYLSFTNTGELFF.

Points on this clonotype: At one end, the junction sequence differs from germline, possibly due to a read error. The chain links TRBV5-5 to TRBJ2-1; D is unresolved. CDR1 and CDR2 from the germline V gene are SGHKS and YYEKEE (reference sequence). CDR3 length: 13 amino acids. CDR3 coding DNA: TGTCCCAGCAGCTTGGTCCATCACAATGAGCAGTTCTTC. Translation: CPSSLVHHNEQFF.

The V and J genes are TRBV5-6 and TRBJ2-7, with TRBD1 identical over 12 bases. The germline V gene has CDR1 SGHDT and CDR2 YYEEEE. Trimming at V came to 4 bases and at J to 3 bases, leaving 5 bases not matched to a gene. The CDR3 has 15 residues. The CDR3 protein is CASSPWDRGLYEQYF. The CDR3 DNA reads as TGTGCCAGCAGCCCCTGGGACAGGGGGCTCTACGAGCAGTACTTC.

The DNA for the CDR3 is TGTGCCAGCAGTGTAGTAGCGGGACAGTCGGGGGAGCAGTTCTTC. This encodes CASSVVAGQSGEQFF. The chain employs TRBV6-1 and TRBJ2-1; possible D gene TRBD2, 8 bases. This CDR3 comprises 15 residues. Germline-derived CDR1 and CDR2 are MNHNS and SASEGT. V dropped 4 bases and J dropped 10 bases, with 20 bases sitting between them.

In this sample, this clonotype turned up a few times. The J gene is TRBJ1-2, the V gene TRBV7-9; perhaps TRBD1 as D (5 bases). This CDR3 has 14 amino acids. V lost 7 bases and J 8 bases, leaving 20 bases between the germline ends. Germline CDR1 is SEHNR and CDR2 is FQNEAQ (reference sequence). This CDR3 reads CASILGTSREGYTF. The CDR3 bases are TGTGCCAGCATCCTCGGGACCTCACGTGAGGGCTACACCTTC.

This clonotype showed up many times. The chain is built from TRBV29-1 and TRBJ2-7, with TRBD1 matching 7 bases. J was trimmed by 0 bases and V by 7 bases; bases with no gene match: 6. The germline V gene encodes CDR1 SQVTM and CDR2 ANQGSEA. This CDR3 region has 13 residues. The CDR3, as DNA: TGCAGCGCTCTGACAGGGATCTCCTACGAGCAGTACTTC. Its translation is CSALTGISYEQYF.

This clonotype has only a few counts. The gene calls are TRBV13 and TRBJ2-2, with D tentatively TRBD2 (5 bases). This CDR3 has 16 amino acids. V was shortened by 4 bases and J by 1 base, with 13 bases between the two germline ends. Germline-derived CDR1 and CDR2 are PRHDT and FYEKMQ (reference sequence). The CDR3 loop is CASSSHGLLNTGELFF. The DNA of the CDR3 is TGTGCCAGCAGCTCCCACGGACTCTTGAACACCGGGGAGCTGTTTTTT.

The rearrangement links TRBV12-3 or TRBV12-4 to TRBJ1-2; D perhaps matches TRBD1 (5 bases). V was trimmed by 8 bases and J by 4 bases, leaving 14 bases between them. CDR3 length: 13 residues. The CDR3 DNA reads TGTGCCAGCTCGCCGGGACGGGGCTATGGCTACACCTTC. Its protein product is CASSPGRGYGYTF.

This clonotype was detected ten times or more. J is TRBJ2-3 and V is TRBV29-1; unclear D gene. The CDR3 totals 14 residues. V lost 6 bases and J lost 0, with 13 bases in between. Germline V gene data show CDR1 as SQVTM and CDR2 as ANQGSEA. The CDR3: CSVVPGTSTDTQYF. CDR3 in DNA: TGCAGCGTCGTTCCGGGCACTAGCACAGATACGCAGTATTTT.

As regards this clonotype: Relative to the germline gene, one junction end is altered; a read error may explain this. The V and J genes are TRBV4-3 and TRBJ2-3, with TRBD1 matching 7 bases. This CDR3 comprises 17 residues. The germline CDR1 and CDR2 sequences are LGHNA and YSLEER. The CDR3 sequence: CANSRLKEGGWTDTQYF. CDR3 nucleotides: TGCGCCAACAGCCGCCTCAAGGAAGGGGGCTGGACAGATACGCAGTATTTT.

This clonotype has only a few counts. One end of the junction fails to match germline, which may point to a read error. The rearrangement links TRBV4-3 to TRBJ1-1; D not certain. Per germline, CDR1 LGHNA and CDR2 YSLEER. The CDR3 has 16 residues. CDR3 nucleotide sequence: TGCGCCGGCAGCCAAGAAAAGGTTACCATGAACACTGAAGCTTTCTTT. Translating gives CAGSQEKVTMNTEAFF.

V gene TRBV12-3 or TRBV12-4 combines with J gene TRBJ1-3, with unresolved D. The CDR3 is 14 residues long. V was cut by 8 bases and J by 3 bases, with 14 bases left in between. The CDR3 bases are TGTGCCAGCGATGACAACGACCTTGGAAACACCATATATTTT. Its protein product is CASDDNDLGNTIYF.

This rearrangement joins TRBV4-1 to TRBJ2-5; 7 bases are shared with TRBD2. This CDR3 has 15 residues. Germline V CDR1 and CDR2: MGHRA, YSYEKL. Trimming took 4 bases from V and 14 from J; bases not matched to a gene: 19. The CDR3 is CASSPAASGKETSYF. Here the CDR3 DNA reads TGCGCCAGCAGCCCCGCGGCTAGCGGAAAAGAGACCAGCTACTTC.

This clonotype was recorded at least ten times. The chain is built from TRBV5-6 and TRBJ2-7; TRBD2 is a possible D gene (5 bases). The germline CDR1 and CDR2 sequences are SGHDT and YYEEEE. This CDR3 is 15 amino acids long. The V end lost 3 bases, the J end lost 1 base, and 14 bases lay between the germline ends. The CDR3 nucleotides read TGTGCCAGCAGCTCCCTTCCGTCGGGATCCTACGAGCAGTACTTC. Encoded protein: CASSSLPSGSYEQYF. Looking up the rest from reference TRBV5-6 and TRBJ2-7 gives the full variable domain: DAGVTQSPTHLIKTRGQQVTLRCSPKSGHDTVSWYQQALGQGPQFIFQYYEEEERQRGNFPDRFSGHQFPNYSSELNVNALLLGDSALYLCASSSLPSGSYEQYFGPGTRLTVT.

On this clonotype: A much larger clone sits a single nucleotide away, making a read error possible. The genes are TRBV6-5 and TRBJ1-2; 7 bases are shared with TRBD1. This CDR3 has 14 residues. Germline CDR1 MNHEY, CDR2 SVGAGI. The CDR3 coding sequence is TGTGTCAGCAGTTACGGACAGGAGTACTATGGCTACACCTTC. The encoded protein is CVSSYGQEYYGYTF.

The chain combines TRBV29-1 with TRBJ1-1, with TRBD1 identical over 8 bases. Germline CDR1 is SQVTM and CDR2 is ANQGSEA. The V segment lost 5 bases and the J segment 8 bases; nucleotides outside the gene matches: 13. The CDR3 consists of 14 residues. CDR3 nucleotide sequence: TGCAGCGTTCCTCTCGAAAACAGGGGGAGAGAAGCTTTCTTT. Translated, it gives CSVPLENRGREAFF.